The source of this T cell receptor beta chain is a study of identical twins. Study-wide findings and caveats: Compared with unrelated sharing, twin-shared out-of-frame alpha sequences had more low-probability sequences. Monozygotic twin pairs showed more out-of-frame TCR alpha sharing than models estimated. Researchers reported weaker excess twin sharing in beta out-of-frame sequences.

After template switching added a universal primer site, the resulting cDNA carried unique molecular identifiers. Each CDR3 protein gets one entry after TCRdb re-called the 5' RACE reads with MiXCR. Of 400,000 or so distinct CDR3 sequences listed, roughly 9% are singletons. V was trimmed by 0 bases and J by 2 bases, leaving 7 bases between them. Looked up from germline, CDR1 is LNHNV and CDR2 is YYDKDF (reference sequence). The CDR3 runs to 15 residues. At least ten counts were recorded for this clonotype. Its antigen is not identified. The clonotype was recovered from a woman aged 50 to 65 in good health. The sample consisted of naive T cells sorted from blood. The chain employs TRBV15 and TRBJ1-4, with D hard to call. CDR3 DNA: TGTGCCACCAGCAGAGACCCCTTTACTAATGAAAAACTGTTTTTT. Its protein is CATSRDPFTNEKLFF.